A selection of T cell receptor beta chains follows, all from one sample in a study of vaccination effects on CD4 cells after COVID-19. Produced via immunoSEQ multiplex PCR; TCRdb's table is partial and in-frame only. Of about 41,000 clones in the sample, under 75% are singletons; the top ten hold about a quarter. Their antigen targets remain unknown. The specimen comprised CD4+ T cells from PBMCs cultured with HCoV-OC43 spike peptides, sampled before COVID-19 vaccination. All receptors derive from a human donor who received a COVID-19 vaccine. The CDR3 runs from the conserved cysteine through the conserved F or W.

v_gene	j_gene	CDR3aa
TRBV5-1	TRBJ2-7	CASIADSLEQYF
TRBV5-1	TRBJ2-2	CASSSRQGNTGELFF
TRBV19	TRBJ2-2	CASTPDRDTGELFF
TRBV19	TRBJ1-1	CASSIQGGNTEAFF
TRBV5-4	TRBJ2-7	CASSFGQGIYEQYF
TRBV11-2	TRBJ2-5	CASSNSITAGGNQETQYF
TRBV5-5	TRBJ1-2	CASSYRTGSYGYTF
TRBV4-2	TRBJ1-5	CASSPPGAGEQHF
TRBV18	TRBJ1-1	CASSPGQFNTEAFF
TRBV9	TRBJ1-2	CASSAPSTGYTF
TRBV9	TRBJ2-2	CASSPHVSLANTGELFF
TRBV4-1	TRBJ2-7	CASSQLSGRTLEQYF
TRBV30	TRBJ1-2	CAWSVGGYGYGYTF
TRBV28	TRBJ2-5	CASSPQGATEETQYF
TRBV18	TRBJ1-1	CASSPLGVSQRGATEAFF